This TCR beta chain was obtained from a study of blood T cells in healthy people across ages. Alongside a J-beta primer mix, a sample-barcoded 5' primer served in a second PCR lasting about 7 to 12 cycles. From the 5' RACE reads, TCRdb called clonotypes with MiXCR, one entry per CDR3 protein. This sample has some 1 million distinct CDR3 sequences, with 40% to 50% found just once. The CDR3 consists of 14 residues. Looked up from germline, CDR1 is DFQATT and CDR2 is SNEGSKA (reference sequence). V trimming: 1 base; J trimming: 10 bases; junction bases outside the gene matches: 12. This clonotype was seen a handful of times.

This clonotype was sampled from a woman between 55 and 75 years old in good health. Sequenced input: blood. The rearrangement uses TRBV20-1 and TRBJ2-5; 7 bases align to TRBD2. CDR3: CSARVPGLVGDQYF. The CDR3 DNA reads as TGCAGTGCTAGAGTTCCTGGACTAGTTGGGGACCAGTACTTC.